This TCR beta chain was found in a study of cytomegalovirus exposure and HLA in healthy donors (dated by TCRdb to about 2017). Background for the entire study: An earlier analysis of roughly 610 of the donors reported about 300 Gb of sequence data and 117 million unique TCR beta sequences obtained from 180 million or so T cells. HLA typing included class I and class II loci at four-digit resolution. To study patterns of TCR occurrence, a later analysis re-analyzed previously published TCR beta repertoires from around 700 donors and added high-resolution HLA genotyping. Using immunosequencing, the study profiled T cell repertoires from 550 to 750 subjects and related those repertoires to cytomegalovirus serostatus. Every discovery cohort repertoire had been produced on one sequencing platform. The study aimed to test whether signatures of past pathogen exposure could be identified by cataloging public T cell receptors. Among a few hundred genotyped donors of the cohort, an average of around 240,000 unique TCR beta nucleotide sequences were sequenced per donor, roughly a sixth of them non-productive. To predict cytomegalovirus infection status, the study combined high-throughput TCR immunosequencing, statistical association of individual TCRs with disease status, and machine learning. Roughly 310 gigabases of sequencing data and approximately 93 million unique TCR sequences were included in an early release covering around 600 HLA-typed donors. Several DR-DQ haplotypes were treated as single units for association and clustering because of strong linkage in the cohort. The number of donors typed differed by locus, with about 629-630 for A, B, C, DRB1 and DQB1, 522 for DQA1, 600 to 610 for DPA1, and roughly 450 for DPB1. Alongside the repertoire data, information on donor age, sex, ethnicity and CMV serostatus was compiled. To decide whether each TCR beta V gene segment behaved as functional or pseudogenic, an earlier analysis of fewer than 750 of the donors relied on high-throughput TCR beta sequencing. In a later genetic analysis, genome-wide SNP genotypes for about three fifths of the roughly 670 donors were used, and that subset was treated as a discovery cohort. The genetic ancestry cluster associated with self-reported Caucasian donors included over 65% of the roughly 400 genotyped donors. A separate validation cohort of 100 to 150 different subjects was used in addition to the roughly 640-subject first cohort. In the later analysis, no new phenotypic data were used to find candidate immune exposures; instead, reliance was placed on TCR beta sequences and their occurrence across donors. Overall results and qualifications from the work: The classifier was reported to diagnose cytomegalovirus status with high specificity and sensitivity in both the original and validation cohorts. A later analysis found that TCR association rates varied across HLA loci, with DRB1 alleles showing the most associated TCRs and HLA-C alleles the fewest. Some IMGT-functional V segments, including TRBV6-2 and TRBV6-3, could not be told apart with the 87-base-pair reads, so those segments were excluded. When HLA alleles, especially DR and DQ, strongly co-occurred, TCR associations were difficult to assign to individual alleles. At a false discovery rate of 0.05, a later analysis linked some 18,000 TCR beta sequences to specific HLA alleles. Because counts were too low, more than 15 rarely observed V segments, including chromosome 9 orphons, were left out of the earlier analysis of some 640 of the donors. A further reported finding was that TCR beta sequences accurately predicted the HLA-A and HLA-B alleles for most subjects in the first cohort. Because some donors lacked HLA typing at each locus, the association tests relied only on the typed subset. While some public TCRs were present in many individuals, most TCR sequences turned up only very rarely across donors. In an earlier analysis of 587 of the donors, most TCR beta V segments appeared in productive rearrangements about 90% or about 30% of the time, broadly matching IMGT annotations. A group of highly shared sequence variants was considered likely to be a technical artifact of the sequencing pipeline. Correlated functional status among segregating V segments might reflect linkage disequilibrium, but an unknown experimental factor could not be ruled out. In a later analysis, several top co-occurrence clusters were reported to appear linked to parvovirus B19, influenza, CMV and Epstein-Barr virus. The authors suggested that the approach could potentially be extended to other disease states and immunological phenotypes. According to a later genetic analysis, donors in an Asian-associated ancestry cluster had fewer N-insertions in productive TCRs than the roughly 670-donor mean. This cohort had only TCR beta chains sequenced, and the lack of alpha or paired-chain data limited which features could be detected. In a later analysis, HLA-associated TCR beta chains showed more clonal expansion and lower generation probabilities than non-associated chains that were equally common. In a later analysis, most CMV-associated TCR beta chains were found to appear HLA-restricted, with HLA associations seemingly driven largely by CMV exposure. In a later genetic analysis, a missense DCLRE1C variant was associated with V-gene and J-gene trimming of TCR beta chains, and the association was replicated in an independent cohort. A total of 164 TCR beta chains were listed by the study as associated with cytomegalovirus. Immune exposure information for the cohort was limited to CMV serostatus. Roughly uniform sequencing depth across donors was assumed in presence/absence analyses, although this assumption may not hold. A few of the identified cytomegalovirus-associated TCR beta chains were confirmed in vitro to be specific for cytomegalovirus antigens.

Concerning this clone itself: There is no known antigen for this receptor. No much larger clone exists at a distance of one base, and base qualities are not known.

The library was made by the immunoSEQ multiplex PCR assay. For the multiplex PCR, a mixture combining 60 forward primers for TCR Vbeta segments and 13 reverse primers for TCR Jbeta segments was used. A multiplex PCR assay on genomic DNA amplified the CDR3 region of rearranged TCR beta genes. Amplified TCR beta libraries were sequenced as 87-base-pair reads on the Illumina HiSeq System. The source study handled its data this way. Across the roughly 700 repertoires, a later analysis counted tens of millions of unique TCR beta chains, around 11 million of which were shared by at least two donors. A nearest-neighbor algorithm error-corrected the raw reads and collapsed the reads into unique sequences, merging closely related sequences to remove PCR and sequencing errors. V, D and J gene segments were assigned by aligning CDR3 sequences to IMGT reference sequences. Each retained sequence needed at least a six-nucleotide match to both a V gene segment and a J gene segment. A rearrangement counted as productive if the CDR3 had no stop codons and remained in frame with V and J, and every other rearrangement counted as non-productive. Following IMGT convention, CDR3 was defined as the stretch from the second conserved V-encoded cysteine up to the conserved J-encoded phenylalanine. The earlier analysis of roughly 590 of the donors excluded sequences that lacked an unambiguous match to a single V gene segment. An earlier analysis of 450 to 650 of the donors called V segments functional above 56.7% productive rearrangements and segregating when the between-donor standard deviation exceeded 5%. A statistical classification framework was built to diagnose cytomegalovirus status from the catalog of TCR beta chain sequences. A later analysis assigned V and J genes by comparing TCR nucleotide sequences with IMGT/GENE-DB human TR gene sequences. In a later analysis, CDR3 sequences and most-parsimonious VDJ recombination scenarios were assigned using the TCRdist pipeline. In a later analysis, every TCR beta chain was defined by the combination of its CDR3 amino acid sequence and its V-gene family, and reads without a unique V-gene family were dropped. As a way to deal with suspected cross-contamination and a sequencing artifact, a later analysis dropped hundreds of nucleotide sequences that were highly shared and had low generation probability. For each public chain, a later analysis derived a clonal expansion index from normalized ranks of inferred template counts within each repertoire. Generation probabilities in a later analysis came from a VDJ recombination model fitted to out-of-frame rearrangements, and those results were checked against IGoR. In a later analysis, TCR-TCR, TCR-HLA and TCR-CMV co-occurrence was scored with hypergeometric tests, and a repertoire-size bias correction was applied to TCR pairs. In a later analysis, false discovery rates were estimated by permuting HLA or CMV assignments 20 times. A later analysis grouped co-occurring TCRs with DBSCAN, adding TCRdist sequence similarity when clustering within HLA-allele-positive subsets. For co-occurrence clustering, repertoires with fewer than 30,000 or more than 120,000 public chains were excluded, along with about five repertoires with anomalous nucleotide sharing. TCRdb re-hosts the immuneACCESS table, in-frame sequences only. Its copies lack some clones; in the studies checked, an unresolved V gene accounts for under half of them, and the cause for the rest is not known. V and J calls and clone size are those listed in that table; D and trimming were worked out from the DNA. The sample table shows some 200,000 clones, and approximately 82% are seen once. Together, the top ten hold roughly 0.6% of the sample.

The cohort consisted of 600 to 700 healthy bone marrow donors. At the time of sampling, all cohort members were nominally healthy, though unrecorded immune exposures were likely present. The donor tested CMV seronegative, placing the donor among the 350 or so seronegative members of the cohort. Every donor gave a peripheral blood sample, and the peripheral blood mononuclear cells from that sample were used for TCR beta sequencing. Genomic DNA extraction from the blood cell samples was performed with the Qiagen DNeasy Blood Extraction Kit. Based on the germline V gene, the CDR1 and CDR2 sequences are MGHRA and YSYEKL. After removal of 0 bases from V and 4 bases from J, the junction retains 4 bases not matched to a gene. CDR3 length: 16 amino acids, cysteine to phenylalanine. Only the CDR3 region is kept as DNA, spanning 48 bases read in frame from base 1.

The sequence came from a man younger than 35 in good health and CMV-seronegative. The sample consisted of PBMCs. Rearrangement joined TRBV4-1 to TRBJ2-3, with 10 bases matching TRBD2. The encoded CDR3 is CASSQEAGGHADTQYF. The nucleotide sequence is given as TGCGCCAGCAGCCAAGAAGCGGGAGGGCACGCAGATACGCAGTATTTT.